These T cell receptor beta chains were read from a single sample in a study of regulatory T cells in long-lasting Graves disease. TCRdb independently ran MiXCR on the multiplex PCR reads; one entry per CDR3 protein. The table lists hundreds of thousands of distinct CDR3 sequences, around 30% of them singletons. Sample: peripheral blood mononuclear cells (PBMCs), taken when the disease was refractory, from a patient treated with antithyroid drugs. All receptors derive from a female donor with Graves disease. The CDR3 runs from the conserved cysteine through the conserved F or W. The D gene is left open where the match is weak. Where a row states a size, it is once, few, many or the class of an expanded clone; other rows omit it.

few	16	TRBV13	TRBJ2-5	TRBD2	TGTGCCAGCAGCTCCTGGCTAGCGGGAGAAGGGGAGACCCAGTACTTC	CASSSWLAGEGETQYF
NA	19	TRBV27	TRBJ2-3	TRBD2	TGTGCCAGCAGTCCGACCGCTAGCGGGAGTAAAATGATTCGCCATACGCAGTATTTT	CASSPTASGSKMIRHTQYF
NA	12	TRBV18	TRBJ2-5	NA	TGTGCCAGCTCACCAGCGAGTGGGACCCAGTACTTC	CASSPASGTQYF
NA	16	TRBV7-2	TRBJ2-7	TRBD2	TGTGCCAGCAGCTCAGGGACTAGCGGGAGAGCCTACGAGCAGTACTTC	CASSSGTSGRAYEQYF
NA	13	TRBV20-1	TRBJ1-5	TRBD1	TGCAGTGCTAGAGTTTCAGGGGGCCAGCCCCAGCATTTT	CSARVSGGQPQHF
few	14	TRBV12-5	TRBJ1-1	NA	TGTGCTAGTGGGAGGCGGCACAGGGAGGATGAAGCTTTCTTT	CASGRRHREDEAFF
NA	16	TRBV11-3	TRBJ2-3	NA	TGTGCCAGCAGCTTAGGGAAGTCGCACAGCACAGATACGCAGTATTTT	CASSLGKSHSTDTQYF
many	14	TRBV29-1	TRBJ1-1	NA	TGCAGCGTTGTAAACAGGGCAGGTGGCACTGAAGCTTTCTTT	CSVVNRAGGTEAFF
NA	13	TRBV18	TRBJ2-7	TRBD1	TGTGCCAGCTCACCTCAGGGGGCCAACGAGCAGTACTTC	CASSPQGANEQYF
NA	11	TRBV30	TRBJ1-1	NA	TGTGCCTGGAGCGATGGGACCGAAGCTTTCTTT	CAWSDGTEAFF
many	14	TRBV2	TRBJ2-7	NA	TGTGCCAGCAGTGACAGGGCGAGCTCCTACGAGCAGTACTTC	CASSDRASSYEQYF
few	15	TRBV5-1	TRBJ2-7	TRBD2	TGCGCCAGCAGCTTGGCCGGGGGGGCCTCCTACGAGCAGTACTTC	CASSLAGGASYEQYF
NA	19	TRBV14	TRBJ1-4	TRBD1	TGTGCCAGCAGCCGCCGACAGGGTCTACGCCTTGCAACTAATGAAAAACTGTTTTTT	CASSRRQGLRLATNEKLFF
many	12	TRBV27	TRBJ2-5	NA	TGTGCCAGCAGTTTGGGCGGAAAGACCCAGTACTTC	CASSLGGKTQYF
few	13	TRBV30	TRBJ1-2	TRBD1	TGTGCCTGGCTGGGACAGGACGACTATGGCTACACCTTC	CAWLGQDDYGYTF
NA	16	TRBV6-1	TRBJ1-6	NA	TGTGCCAGCAACACCCTCCGTCGGGGTTTAAACTCACCCCTCCACTTT	CASNTLRRGLNSPLHF
few	12	TRBV6-1	TRBJ2-2	NA	TGTGCCAGCAGTAGGGGGGGCGGGGAGCTGTTTTTT	CASSRGGGELFF
few	12	TRBV28	TRBJ1-1	NA	TGTGCCACCTGGACAGTGAACACTGAAGCTTTCTTT	CATWTVNTEAFF
many	19	TRBV12-3/TRBV12-4	TRBJ2-4	TRBD2	TGTGCCAGCAGTTTAGCCTACCCGGGGGGGCGGCTAGCCAAAAACATTCAGTACTTC	CASSLAYPGGRLAKNIQYF
many	16	TRBV15	TRBJ2-5	NA	TGTGCCACCAGCAGAGACGTAAAGGGACACCAAGAGACCCAGTACTTC	CATSRDVKGHQETQYF
few	13	TRBV30	TRBJ1-2	NA	TGTGCCTGGGTTGGGCCGGGACGGTATGGCTACACCTTC	CAWVGPGRYGYTF
few	16	TRBV28	TRBJ1-1	NA	TGTGCCAGCAGTTCCACCATGGGGGGATGGTACACTGAAGCTTTCTTT	CASSSTMGGWYTEAFF
NA	12	TRBV20-1	TRBJ2-7	NA	TGCAGTGCTAGAAACTTACCCTACGAGCAGTACTTC	CSARNLPYEQYF
NA	14	TRBV12-3/TRBV12-4	TRBJ1-4	TRBD1	TGTGCCAGCAGTTTGAAACAGGGGGATGAAAAACTGTTTTTT	CASSLKQGDEKLFF
NA	14	TRBV10-3	TRBJ1-2	NA	TGTGCCATCAGTGAGGAAGGGGTAGTAGATGGCTACACCTTC	CAISEEGVVDGYTF
NA	14	TRBV27	TRBJ2-7	NA	TGTGCCAGCAGGCTAAGGGACACCTCCTACGAGCAGTACTTC	CASRLRDTSYEQYF
NA	15	TRBV2	TRBJ1-5	TRBD1	TGTGCCAGCAGTGTCGGGACAGGGCTTTCCCAGCCCCAGCATTTT	CASSVGTGLSQPQHF
many	15	TRBV12-3/TRBV12-4	TRBJ2-7	NA	TGTGCCAGCAGTTTCCCGGGCCCGACGCCCGCCGAGCAGTACTTC	CASSFPGPTPAEQYF
few	16	TRBV6-5	TRBJ1-5	TRBD1	TGTGCCAGCAGTTACGCAGACAGGGGGAGTAATCAGCCCCAGCATTTT	CASSYADRGSNQPQHF
NA	14	TRBV5-5	TRBJ1-1	NA	TGTGCCAGCAGCTTGGTTGCGGGCGACGAGGAAGCTTTCTTT	CASSLVAGDEEAFF
NA	15	TRBV9	TRBJ1-1	TRBD1	TGTGCCAGCAGCGTAGGAGGGACAGCGGGCACTGAAGCTTTCTTT	CASSVGGTAGTEAFF
few	14	TRBV5-1	TRBJ1-4	TRBD1	TGCGCCAGCACGTCCGGGACAGGGGGAGAAAAACTGTTTTTT	CASTSGTGGEKLFF
NA	16	TRBV6-2/TRBV6-3	TRBJ1-2	NA	TGTGCCAGCAGTTACTCGAAGTTGATAACTAACTATGGCTACACCTTC	CASSYSKLITNYGYTF
NA	14	TRBV5-5	TRBJ2-2	NA	TGTGCCAGCAGCTTGAGCACGGTCTACGGGGAGCTGTTTTTT	CASSLSTVYGELFF
NA	15	TRBV11-2	TRBJ2-1	TRBD2	TGTGCCAGCAGCTTAGGGGGAGGGGACTACAATGAGCAGTTCTTC	CASSLGGGDYNEQFF
few	12	TRBV29-1	TRBJ2-5	NA	TGCAGCTATGGCGCTAGCCAAGAGACCCAGTACTTC	CSYGASQETQYF
many	15	TRBV28	TRBJ1-2	TRBD1	TGTGCCAGCAGTTCATGGACAGGGTTAGGCCTTGGCTACACCTTC	CASSSWTGLGLGYTF
few	16	TRBV29-1	TRBJ1-1	NA	TGCAGCGCTCGCCCGGGCAGAGCCGGCATGAACACTGAAGCTTTCTTT	CSARPGRAGMNTEAFF
NA	15	TRBV5-1	TRBJ1-5	NA	TGCGCCAGCAGCAGGAGCGGAGATGGCGATCAGCCCCAGCATTTT	CASSRSGDGDQPQHF
few	13	TRBV11-2	TRBJ1-1	TRBD1	TGTGCCAGCAGCCCCGGGACAGTCCCTGAAGCTTTCTTT	CASSPGTVPEAFF
NA	12	TRBV28	TRBJ2-1	NA	TGTGCCAGCAGTTTTAGTTGGGGTGAGCAGTTCTTC	CASSFSWGEQFF
NA	16	TRBV4-1	TRBJ1-4	TRBD1	TGCGCCAGCAGCCCGACAGGGGCGTCAACTAATGAAAAACTGTTTTTT	CASSPTGASTNEKLFF
NA	14	TRBV19	TRBJ1-5	TRBD1	TGTGCCAGTAGTGCCACAGGGGAAGATGGGCCCCAGCATTTT	CASSATGEDGPQHF
few	13	TRBV15	TRBJ1-2	NA	TGTGCCACCAGCAGAGATAAGGGGCAAGGCTACACCTTC	CATSRDKGQGYTF
few	15	TRBV5-4	TRBJ1-6	TRBD1	TGTGCCAGCAGCTTGGATGGGACAGGGGACTCACCCCTCCACTTT	CASSLDGTGDSPLHF
NA	11	TRBV20-1	TRBJ1-1	NA	TGCAGTGCCCGGCGGGGGGCGGGAGCTTTCTTT	CSARRGAGAFF
many	14	TRBV6-1	TRBJ1-1	NA	TGTGCCAGCAGGGACAGCCAAATGAACACTGAAGCTTTCTTT	CASRDSQMNTEAFF
NA	16	TRBV3-1	TRBJ1-1	TRBD1	TGTGCCAGCAGCCCACCAGACACAGGGGCCAATACTGAAGCTTTCTTT	CASSPPDTGANTEAFF
NA	16	TRBV6-2/TRBV6-3	TRBJ1-2	TRBD1	TGTGCCAGCAGTTACGAAGGCGGGACAGGGTACTATGGCTACACCTTC	CASSYEGGTGYYGYTF
NA	15	TRBV6-5	TRBJ1-1	NA	TGTGCCAGCAGTTACGCACCAAGGGGAGGGATTGAAGCTTTCTTT	CASSYAPRGGIEAFF
few	14	TRBV19	TRBJ2-2	NA	TGTGCCAGTAGTATGGCAGAGAACACCGGGGAGCTGTTTTTT	CASSMAENTGELFF
NA	15	TRBV28	TRBJ2-5	TRBD2	TGTGCCAGCACCCCGGAGGCTAGCGGACAAGAGACCCAGTACTTC	CASTPEASGQETQYF
few	16	TRBV5-6	TRBJ1-2	TRBD1	TGTGCCAGCAGCTTCGCCGGGGCAGGGGGCGACTATGGCTACACCTTC	CASSFAGAGGDYGYTF
few	15	TRBV19	TRBJ2-1	TRBD2	TGTGCCAGTCAGGAGGCTAGCGGGATCTACAATGAGCAGTTCTTC	CASQEASGIYNEQFF
NA	14	TRBV29-1	TRBJ1-1	TRBD1	TGCAGCGTCCACCCAAGGGGGCAACACACTGAAGCTTTCTTT	CSVHPRGQHTEAFF
NA	13	TRBV6-2/TRBV6-3	TRBJ2-4	NA	TGTGCCAGCACCCGGGCTCCCAAAAACATTCAGTACTTC	CASTRAPKNIQYF
NA	15	TRBV6-2/TRBV6-3	TRBJ1-5	NA	TGTGCCAGCAGAAAGGGACCAAATAGCAATCAGCCCCAGCATTTT	CASRKGPNSNQPQHF